This entry is about one T cell receptor (beta chain). Individuals drawn from approximately 26 US areas were roughly 18 to 95 years old. Self-reported history from a screening survey and questionnaire set each donor's cohort. Assay: immunoSEQ multiplex PCR; the TCRdb copy retains only in-frame clones and omits some. The top ten hold more than 0.95% of the sample, which has more than 250,000 clones, around 89% seen once. This entry is derived from a study of blood T cell repertoires in COVID-19. About the study: Spain, Italy and the United States supplied samples that represented acute and convalescent COVID-19. The cDNA or gDNA used as material had been derived from T cells, B-cell-depleted T cells, or PBMCs.

The CDR3 contains 13 residues. Trimming removed 0 bases at V and 11 bases at J, with 13 bases between. Germline V lookup: CDR1 KGHSH, CDR2 LQKENI. The V gene is TRBV18, the J gene TRBJ1-1; the D is unclear. This clonotype originated in a woman aged 40 to 55 with acute COVID-19. Sample: PBMCs or T cells enriched from blood (not recorded which). In nucleotides, the CDR3 is TGTGCCAGCTCACCACCACAGAAACCGGCCGCTTTCTTT. This encodes CASSPPQKPAAFF. Drawing the rest from reference TRBV18 and TRBJ1-1, the complete variable domain is NAGVMQNPRHLVRRRGQEARLRCSPMKGHSHVYWYRQLPEEGLKFMVYLQKENIIDESGMPKERFSAEFPKEGPSILRIQQVVRGDSAAYFCASSPPQKPAAFFGQGTRLTVV.